These T cell receptor beta chains were read from a single sample in a study of cytomegalovirus exposure and HLA in healthy donors. Sequencing used immunoSEQ multiplex PCR; TCRdb keeps in-frame clones, though not all of them. Among 170,000 or so clones, roughly 75% were seen once, and the ten largest hold roughly 5%. The sequenced sample was PBMCs. The receptors were sampled from a man aged 40-55 years in good health and CMV-seronegative. Each CDR3 is given with its conserved first and last residue. Fields, in order: J gene, V gene, clone size, D gene, CDR3 DNA, CDR3 protein. A D gene is named only where the DNA matches it firmly. Rows may omit the clone size; those that give it use once, few, many or a size class.

TRBJ1-4	TRBV10-2	-	-	TGCGCCAGCCGGAGGAGGGGGGGGAGGTCTGAAAAACTGTTTTTT	CASRRRGGRSEKLFF
TRBJ2-1	TRBV7-9	few	-	TGTGCCAGTCAGAGCGGGCGGGCCGGTGAGCAGTTCTTC	CASQSGRAGEQFF
TRBJ1-2	TRBV28	-	-	TGTGCCAGCAGTTCCATGACACATCTCTATGGCTACACCTTC	CASSSMTHLYGYTF
TRBJ2-4	TRBV6-5	-	TRBD2	TGTGCCAGCAGTCTTAGCGGGACTGGAAACATTCAGTACTTC	CASSLSGTGNIQYF
TRBJ2-5	TRBV27	once	-	TGTGCCAGCAGTTTCACGAGGATAGAGACCCAGTACTTC	CASSFTRIETQYF
TRBJ2-1	TRBV2	once	TRBD1	TGTGCCAGCGATGGACAGGACAATGAGCAGTTCTTC	CASDGQDNEQFF
TRBJ1-4	TRBV30	few	TRBD1	TGTGCCTGGGCAGGGGGAGGTCTTGAAAAACTGTTTTTT	CAWAGGGLEKLFF
TRBJ2-5	TRBV18	-	-	TGTGCCAGCTCAAGAACATTCCAAGAGACCCAGTACTTC	CASSRTFQETQYF
TRBJ1-1	TRBV15	few	-	TGTGCCACCAGCAGAGATAGGGGGATCCCTGAAGCTTTCTTT	CATSRDRGIPEAFF
TRBJ2-5	TRBV5-1	few	-	TGCGCCAGCAGCTGGAGGGGGCAGGAGACCCAGTACTTC	CASSWRGQETQYF
TRBJ2-7	TRBV6-5	-	TRBD2	TGTGCCAGCAGTTACTCCGGCGCTAGCGGGATTTACGAGCAGTACTTC	CASSYSGASGIYEQYF
TRBJ1-1	TRBV15	once	TRBD1	TGTGCCACCAGCGGATGGGACAGGGGTGGTCGCACTGAAGCTTTCTTT	CATSGWDRGGRTEAFF
TRBJ1-1	TRBV5-6	once	-	TGTGCCAGCAGCTTCACCCGGGATACTGAAGCTTTCTTT	CASSFTRDTEAFF
TRBJ2-6	TRBV30	-	-	TGTGCCTGGAGAGCCGCTGGGGCCGGGGCCAACGTCCTGACTTTC	CAWRAAGAGANVLTF
TRBJ2-2	TRBV6-5	-	TRBD2	TGTGCCAGCAGTTCCCCGGGGGGGCCGAGCGTCGGGGAGCTGTTTTTT	CASSSPGGPSVGELFF
TRBJ2-7	TRBV11-2	few	TRBD2	TGTGCCAGCAGATTAACGCCTAGCGGGAGTCCCTACGAGCAGTACTTC	CASRLTPSGSPYEQYF
TRBJ1-5	TRBV6-1	-	TRBD1	TGTGCCAGCATCCAAGGGGGGACAGGGCGTCAGCCCCAGCATTTT	CASIQGGTGRQPQHF
TRBJ2-4	TRBV27	-	-	TGTGCCAGCAGTTTAGGCGGGCTGCCCAAAAACATTCAGTACTTC	CASSLGGLPKNIQYF